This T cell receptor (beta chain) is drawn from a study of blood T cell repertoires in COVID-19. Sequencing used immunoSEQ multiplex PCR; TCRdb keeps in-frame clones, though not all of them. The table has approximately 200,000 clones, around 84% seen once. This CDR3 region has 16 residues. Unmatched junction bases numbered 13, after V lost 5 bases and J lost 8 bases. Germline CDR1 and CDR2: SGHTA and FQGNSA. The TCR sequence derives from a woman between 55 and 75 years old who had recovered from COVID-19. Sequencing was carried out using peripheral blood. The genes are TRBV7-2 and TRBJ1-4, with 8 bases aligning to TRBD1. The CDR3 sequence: CASSPSRTGRGEKLFF. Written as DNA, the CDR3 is TGTGCCAGCAGCCCCTCGCGGACAGGGCGGGGGGAAAAACTGTTTTTT.